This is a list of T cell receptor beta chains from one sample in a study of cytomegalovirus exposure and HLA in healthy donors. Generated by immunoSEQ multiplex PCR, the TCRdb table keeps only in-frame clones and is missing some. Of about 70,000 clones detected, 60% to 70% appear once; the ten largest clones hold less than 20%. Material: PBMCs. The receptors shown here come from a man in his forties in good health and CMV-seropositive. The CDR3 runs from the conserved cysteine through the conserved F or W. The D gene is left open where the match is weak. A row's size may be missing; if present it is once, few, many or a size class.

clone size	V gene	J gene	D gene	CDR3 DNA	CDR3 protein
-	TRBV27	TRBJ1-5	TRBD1	TGCGCCAGCAGTTCCAAAACAGGGGTCAGGTTCCAGCCCCAGCATTTT	CASSSKTGVRFQPQHF
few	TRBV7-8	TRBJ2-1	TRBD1	TGTGCCAGCAGCCTGGGACAGGGATCCTACAATGAGCAGTTCTTC	CASSLGQGSYNEQFF
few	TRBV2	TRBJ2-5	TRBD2	TGTGCCAGCAGTCCCCTAGCGGGGGAGGGCCAAGAGACCCAGTACTTC	CASSPLAGEGQETQYF
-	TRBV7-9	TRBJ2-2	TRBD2	TGTGCCAGCAGCCAGACTAGCGGGTACACCGGGGAGCTGTTTTTT	CASSQTSGYTGELFF
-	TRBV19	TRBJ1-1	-	TGTGCCAGTAATAGGAGGGCAGGAGGCACTGAAGCTTTCTTT	CASNRRAGGTEAFF
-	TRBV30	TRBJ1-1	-	TGTGCCTGGAGTGTACAACTGAACACTGAAGCTTTCTTT	CAWSVQLNTEAFF
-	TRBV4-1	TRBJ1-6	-	TGCGCCAGCAGCCAAGACGAATCACGGGGATATAATTCACCCCTCCACTTT	CASSQDESRGYNSPLHF
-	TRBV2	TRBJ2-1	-	TGTGCCAGCAGTGAACGTGCGGGCACAAACAATGAGCAGTTCTTC	CASSERAGTNNEQFF
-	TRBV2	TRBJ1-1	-	TGTGCCAGCAGGGTCAAGAGGGATGGCGGGGTGAGCACTGAAGCTTTCTTT	CASRVKRDGGVSTEAFF
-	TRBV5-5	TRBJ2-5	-	TGTGCCAGCAGCTTGGTTGAGACAGGCGGAGAAGAGACCCAGTACTTC	CASSLVETGGEETQYF
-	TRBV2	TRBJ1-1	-	TGTGCCAGCAGATTACAGATTCCAAACACTGAAGCTTTCTTT	CASRLQIPNTEAFF
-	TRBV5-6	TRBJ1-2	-	TGTGCCAGCAGCTTGGGTGGTTCGGCGGGGGCGCGCGTCTATGGCTACACCTTC	CASSLGGSAGARVYGYTF
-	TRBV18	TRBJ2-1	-	TGTGCCAGCTCACCACCGGGGGGGCGGTACAATGAGCAGTTCTTC	CASSPPGGRYNEQFF
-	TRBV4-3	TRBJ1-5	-	TGCGCCAGCAGCCAAGAATTGGCGGATCAGCCCCAGCATTTT	CASSQELADQPQHF
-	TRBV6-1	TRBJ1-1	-	TGTGCCAGCAGTCCCGAGGGAGGGGTGAACACTGAAGCTTTCTTT	CASSPEGGVNTEAFF
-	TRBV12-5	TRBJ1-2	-	TGTGCTAGTGGTTTGGATTGGGCTACTAACTATGGCTACACCTTC	CASGLDWATNYGYTF
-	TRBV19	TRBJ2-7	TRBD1	TGTGCCAGTAGTGTAACGCCGGGACAGGGCTACGAGCAGTACTTC	CASSVTPGQGYEQYF
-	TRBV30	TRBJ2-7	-	TGTGCCTGGACGGCAGGGGAAAACTACGAGCAGTACTTC	CAWTAGENYEQYF
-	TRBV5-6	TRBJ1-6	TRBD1	TGTGCCAGCAGCTGGCAGACAGGGGGTAATTCACCCCTCCACTTT	CASSWQTGGNSPLHF
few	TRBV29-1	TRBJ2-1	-	TGCAGCGTTGCGCGGTCCGGGTACAATGAGCAGTTCTTC	CSVARSGYNEQFF
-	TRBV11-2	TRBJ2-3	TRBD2	TGTGCCAGCAGCCCGGCGAGCGGGGGCACAGATACGCAGTATTTT	CASSPASGGTDTQYF
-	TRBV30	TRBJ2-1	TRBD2	TGCTCGGGAGGGACCTACAATGAGCAGTTCTTC	CSGGTYNEQFF
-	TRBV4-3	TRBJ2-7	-	TGCGCCAGCAGCCAAGGGAGGACAGTGGACGGGCAGTACTTC	CASSQGRTVDGQYF
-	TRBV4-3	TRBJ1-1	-	TGCGCCAGCAGCCAAGTGGGGGGGCGGTTGAACACTGAAGCTTTCTTT	CASSQVGGRLNTEAFF
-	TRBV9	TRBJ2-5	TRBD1	TGTGCCAGCAGCCCTTACACGGACAGGCAAGAGACCCAGTACTTC	CASSPYTDRQETQYF
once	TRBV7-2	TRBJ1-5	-	TGTGCCAGCAGCTTAGCGAGCGGATGGAATCAGCCCCAGCATTTT	CASSLASGWNQPQHF
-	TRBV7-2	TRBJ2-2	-	TGTGCCAGCAGGACCGGGAGACCTCATGGCACCGGGGAGCTGTTTTTT	CASRTGRPHGTGELFF
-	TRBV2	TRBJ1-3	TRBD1	TGTGCCAGCAGAGCCGATAGGGGGCCGGGAAACACCATATATTTT	CASRADRGPGNTIYF
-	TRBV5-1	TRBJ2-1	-	TGCGCCACCTCACCCGCCCAACCGGTCGGTGAGCAGTTCTTC	CATSPAQPVGEQFF
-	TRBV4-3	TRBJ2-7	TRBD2	TGCGCCAGCAGCCAAGACGGGGGGGCCTACGAGCAGTACTTC	CASSQDGGAYEQYF
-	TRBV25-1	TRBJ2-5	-	TGTGCCAGCAGACAACGCTTACAAGAGACCCAGTACTTC	CASRQRLQETQYF
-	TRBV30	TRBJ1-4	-	TGTGCCTGGTCGGAGGGGAGTTATTGGGAAAAACTGTTTTTT	CAWSEGSYWEKLFF
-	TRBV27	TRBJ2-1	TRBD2	TGTGCCAGCAGTCAAGCGGGGGGGCCCAACAATGAGCAGTTCTTC	CASSQAGGPNNEQFF
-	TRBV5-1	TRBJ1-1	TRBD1	TGCGCCAGCAGCACCCGGGACAGGCCGTCGAACACTGAAGCTTTCTTT	CASSTRDRPSNTEAFF
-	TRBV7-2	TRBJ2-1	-	TGTGCCAGCAGCTTACAGGATAATGAGCAGTTCTTC	CASSLQDNEQFF
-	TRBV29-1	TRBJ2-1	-	TGCAGCGTTGAAGATCACGGACTGAGGGAGTTCTTC	CSVEDHGLREFF
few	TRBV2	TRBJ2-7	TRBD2	TGTGCCAGCAGTGAAATTTTGGGGGGGAACGAGCAGTACTTC	CASSEILGGNEQYF
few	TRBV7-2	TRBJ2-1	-	TGTGCCAGCAGCTCAGCAGGGGCTGAGCAGTTCTTC	CASSSAGAEQFF
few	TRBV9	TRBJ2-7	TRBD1	TGTGCCAGCAGCCCCCGGGACAGGGTCGTCTACGAGCAGTACTTC	CASSPRDRVVYEQYF
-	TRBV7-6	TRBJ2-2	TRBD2	TGTGCCAGCAGCTTACGCGGACTAGCGGGGGGGCAGGCCACCGGGGAGCTGTTTTTT	CASSLRGLAGGQATGELFF
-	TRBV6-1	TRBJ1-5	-	TGTGCCAGCAGTGTCAGGGGCTCCAGCAATCAGCCCCAGCATTTT	CASSVRGSSNQPQHF
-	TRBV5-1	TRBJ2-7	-	TGCGCCAGCAGCTTGATGACAGTAAGCTCCTACGAGCAGTACTTC	CASSLMTVSSYEQYF
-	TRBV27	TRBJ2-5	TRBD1	TGTGCCAGCAGACATTCTTCCGGGACAGCTCAAGAGACCCAGTACTTC	CASRHSSGTAQETQYF
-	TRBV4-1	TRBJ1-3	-	TGCGCCACCGGGACTCCTGGAAACACCATATATTTT	CATGTPGNTIYF
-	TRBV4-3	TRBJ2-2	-	TGCGCCAGCAGCCCTCTAGTAACGACAGGCACCGGGGAGCTGTTTTTT	CASSPLVTTGTGELFF
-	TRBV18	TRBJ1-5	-	TGTGCCAGCGCCCGGGATTCGGACCAGCCCCAGCATTTT	CASARDSDQPQHF
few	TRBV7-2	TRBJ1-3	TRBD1	TGTGCCAGCAGCTCCGGCTCCGGGACAGGGCTTAATGTCATATATTTT	CASSSGSGTGLNVIYF
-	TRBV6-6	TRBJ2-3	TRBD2	TGTGCCAGCAGGGCCCCGGGACTAGCGGGGGCAGATACGCAGTATTTT	CASRAPGLAGADTQYF
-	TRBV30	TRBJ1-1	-	TGTGCCTGGAGTGTATTGGGTAGGGGGACTGAAGCTTTCTTT	CAWSVLGRGTEAFF
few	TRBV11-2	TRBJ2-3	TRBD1	TGTGCCAGCAGTTCCGGGACAGGGATTGGGACAGATACGCAGTATTTT	CASSSGTGIGTDTQYF
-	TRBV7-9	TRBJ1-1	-	TGTGCCAGCAGCTTAAGACTCACCCCGTCAGACACTGAAGCTTTCTTT	CASSLRLTPSDTEAFF
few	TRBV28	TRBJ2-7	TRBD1	TGTGCCAGCAGTTTAATGGGACAGGGGTTCGAGCAGTACTTC	CASSLMGQGFEQYF
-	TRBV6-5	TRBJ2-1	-	TGTGCCAGCAGTTACAGTAGGGGTCATGAGCAGTTCTTC	CASSYSRGHEQFF
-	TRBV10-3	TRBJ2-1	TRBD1	TGTGCCATCAGTCAAGGACAGGGATCCTACAATGAGCAGTTCTTC	CAISQGQGSYNEQFF